The sequence of this TCR beta chain was determined in a study of blood T cells in healthy people across ages. It was with a sample-barcoded 5' primer and a J-beta primer mix that a second PCR of about 7 to 12 cycles was run. Each CDR3 protein is one row after TCRdb ran MiXCR on the 5' RACE reads. The sample holds about 780,000 distinct CDR3 sequences, about 42% seen once. The CDR3 length is 13 residues. Germline V gene lookup returns CDR1 LNHNV and CDR2 YYDKDF (reference sequence). Trimming shortened V by 0 bases and J by 6 bases, and 5 bases separated the two germline ends. This sequence joins TRBV15 and TRBJ2-2, with D unclear. The source material was blood. The sequence was collected from an older man in good health. The CDR3 region is CATSRDTPGELFF. The CDR3 DNA is TGTGCCACCAGCAGAGATACCCCCGGGGAGCTGTTTTTT.